This entry lists 26 T cell receptor beta chains sequenced from one sample in a study of shared clonotypes between healthy human individuals. Produced via immunoSEQ multiplex PCR; TCRdb's table is partial and in-frame only. The data show under 600,000 clones, roughly 97% seen once. Sequencing was done on a sample of naive CD4+ T cells sorted from blood. Subset of the sample: CD45RA+ positively selected. The receptors shown here come from a woman aged 25 to 39 in good health.

This sequence joins TRBV28 and TRBJ2-7, with 8 bases matching TRBD2. This CDR3 contains 16 residues. CDR1 is MDHEN, CDR2 SYDVKM, per germline. With V trimmed by 4 bases and J by 0 bases, 8 bases remained unmatched. CDR3 region: CASSSLSGVSSYEQYF. The CDR3 coding sequence is TGTGCCAGCAGTTCCCTTAGCGGGGTGAGCTCCTACGAGCAGTACTTC.

The chain is built from TRBV6-5 and TRBJ2-6; D call uncertain. The CDR3 is made up of 15 amino acids. In germline, CDR1 is MNHEY, CDR2 SVGAGI. Between the trimmed V and J ends, which lost 2 bases and 0 bases, there was a span of 5 bases. This CDR3 reads CASSYGDSGANVLTF. DNA for the CDR3: TGTGCCAGCAGTTACGGGGACTCTGGGGCCAACGTCCTGACTTTC.

The rearrangement joins TRBV2 to TRBJ2-1; D could derive from TRBD1 or TRBD2 (7 bases each). CDR1 and CDR2 from the germline V gene are SNHLY and FYNNEI. The CDR3 consists of 16 residues. V was shortened by 6 bases and J by 5 bases, with 20 bases between the two germline ends. The CDR3 region has the DNA TGTGCCAGCAGACCAGGGGGGCTAGCGGTCAACAATGAGCAGTTCTTC. Translation gives CASRPGGLAVNNEQFF.

The rearrangement uses TRBV6-5 and TRBJ1-3; no firm D call. Looked up from germline, CDR1 is MNHEY and CDR2 is SVGAGI. V was trimmed by 6 bases and J by 2 bases, leaving 14 bases between them. The CDR3 spans 15 residues. The CDR3 spells CASSLAGITGNTIYF. CDR3 nucleotide sequence: TGTGCCAGCAGCCTCGCTGGGATAACTGGAAACACCATATATTTT.

The gene calls are TRBV10-3 and TRBJ2-1; maybe TRBD2 (6 bases). The CDR3 runs to 16 residues. V gave up 0 bases and J gave up 2 bases, with 11 bases separating them. The germline V gene encodes CDR1 ENHRY and CDR2 SYGVKD. In DNA form, the CDR3 reads TGTGCCATCAGTGAGTCTGCGGGGAACCCCTACAATGAGCAGTTCTTC. Translation: CAISESAGNPYNEQFF.

V gene TRBV30 combines with J gene TRBJ2-2, with a tentative D call TRBD1 (6 bases). Germline CDR1 GTSNPN, CDR2 SVGIG (reference sequence). V gave up 3 bases and J gave up 0 bases, with 20 bases separating them. The CDR3 has 18 amino acids. CDR3 DNA sequence: TGTGCCTGGAGCCCCTCGTCGGGGACACGCGCGAACACCGGGGAGCTGTTTTTT. Protein product: CAWSPSSGTRANTGELFF. The complete variable domain, with remaining parts taken from reference TRBV30 and TRBJ2-2, reads SQTIHQWPATLVQPVGSPLSLECTVEGTSNPNLYWYRQAAGRGLQLLFYSVGIGQISSEVPQNLSASRPQDRQFILSSKKLLLSDSGFYLCAWSPSSGTRANTGELFFGEGSRLTVL.

V is TRBV5-1 and J is TRBJ2-3; D is undetermined. CDR3 size: 14 residues. The ends were cut back, 0 bases at V and 5 bases at J, with 10 bases in the middle. Germline assignment: CDR1 SGHRS and CDR2 YFSETQ. As DNA, the CDR3 is TGCGCCAGCAGCTTGGATCCTGCTGGAGATACGCAGTATTTT. Its translation is CASSLDPAGDTQYF.

The rearrangement uses TRBV28 and TRBJ1-5; 10 positions agree with TRBD1. The CDR3 totals 15 residues. In germline, CDR1 is MDHEN, CDR2 SYDVKM. Trimming removed 7 bases from V and 2 bases from J; junction bases left unmatched: 5. This CDR3 reads CASKTGGLGNQPQHF. In DNA, the CDR3 is TGTGCCAGCAAGACAGGGGGCTTGGGCAATCAGCCCCAGCATTTT.

This chain uses TRBV2 with TRBJ2-7; 9 nucleotides line up with TRBD1. CDR1 and CDR2 from the germline V gene are SNHLY and FYNNEI. V shed 8 bases, J shed 2 bases, and the junction held 7 bases outside the gene matches. The CDR3 totals 14 residues. CDR3 residues: CASGRQGGPYEQYF. In DNA form, the CDR3 reads TGTGCCAGCGGAAGACAGGGGGGACCCTACGAGCAGTACTTC. Complete variable domain (other parts from reference TRBV2 and TRBJ2-7): EPEVTQTPSHQVTQMGQEVILRCVPISNHLYFYWYRQILGQKVEFLVSFYNNEISEKSEIFDDQFSVERPDGSNFTLKIRSTKLEDSAMYFCASGRQGGPYEQYFGPGTRLTVT.

The CDR3 spells CASSESYEQYF. CDR3 DNA: TGCGCCAGCAGTGAGTCTTACGAGCAGTACTTC. The genes are TRBV10-2 and TRBJ2-7; D is unclear. Trimming stripped 0 bases from V and 4 bases from J, with 1 base between. From germline, CDR1 is WSHSY and CDR2 SAAADI. This CDR3 is built from 11 residues.

The chain joins TRBV7-7 to TRBJ2-2; unclear D gene. Germline CDR1 reads SSHAT; CDR2 reads FNYEAQ (reference sequence). V was clipped by 1 base and J by 5 bases, with 8 bases between them. The CDR3 extends over 14 amino acids. CDR3 residues: CASSLDGWTGELFF. CDR3 bases: TGTGCCAGCAGCTTAGATGGGTGGACCGGGGAGCTGTTTTTT.

The chain combines TRBV11-1 with TRBJ1-6; D unclear. Germline V gives CDR1 SGHAT, CDR2 FQDESV (reference sequence). Trimming took off 5 bases at V and 7 bases at J, with 21 bases between the two ends. CDR3 length equals 17 residues. CDR3 sequence (DNA): TGTGCCAGCAGCAAATTAATATCGGGTAAAGAGAATTCACCCCTCCACTTT. This gives the protein CASSKLISGKENSPLHF.

This chain connects TRBV30 to TRBJ1-1, with TRBD1 matching 10 bases. The CDR3 covers 14 residues. Germline lookup yields CDR1 GTSNPN and CDR2 SVGIG (reference sequence). Trimming took 2 bases from V and 4 from J; bases not matched to a gene: 4. CDR3 in DNA: TGTGCCTGGAGTAGGGGACAGGGGACCACTGAAGCTTTCTTT. Translation: CAWSRGQGTTEAFF.

In the case of this clone: This sample includes further DNA sequences coding for the same CDR3. V usage is TRBV18 and J usage is TRBJ1-1; D is unclear. The germline V gene has CDR1 KGHSH and CDR2 LQKENI. The V gene lost 3 bases and the J gene lost 2 bases, with 10 bases spanning the gap. The CDR3 sequence is 14 residues long. In DNA form, the CDR3 reads TGTGCCAGCTCACCGGCGGGGTTAAACACTGAAGCTTTCTTT. It specifies CASSPAGLNTEAFF.

The chain has TRBV5-1 and TRBJ2-1; 11 nucleotides line up with TRBD2. The V gene end was trimmed by 3 bases and the J gene end by 7 bases; junction bases not matched to a gene: 6. CDR1 and CDR2 from the germline V gene are SGHRS and YFSETQ. The CDR3 spans 15 residues. The CDR3 DNA follows: TGCGCCAGCAGCTCCGGGACTAGCGGTACAAATGAGCAGTTCTTC. The encoded protein is CASSSGTSGTNEQFF.

The rearrangement links TRBV5-4 to TRBJ2-1; possible D gene TRBD2, 6 bases. This CDR3 spans 16 amino acids. Germline V gene sequence: CDR1 SGHNT, CDR2 YYREEE (reference sequence). V lost 4 bases to trimming and J lost 2 bases, with 16 bases between them. CDR3 coding DNA: TGTGCCAGCAGCCAGGTCGCGGGACTGGCCTACAATGAGCAGTTCTTC. This gives the protein CASSQVAGLAYNEQFF.

The genes are TRBV28 and TRBJ2-7; 7 bases are a match to TRBD1. In germline, CDR1 is MDHEN, CDR2 SYDVKM. The CDR3 covers 14 residues. Losses at the gene ends were 3 bases for V and 2 bases for J; bases not matched to a gene: 4. DNA for the CDR3: TGTGCCAGCAGTTTCGGGACAGCGACCTACGAGCAGTACTTC. Its translation: CASSFGTATYEQYF.

V is TRBV4-1 and J is TRBJ2-3; 14 bases line up with TRBD2. Germline loops: CDR1 MGHRA, CDR2 YSYEKL. Losses at the gene ends were 4 bases for V and 5 bases for J; bases not matched to a gene: 2. The CDR3 sequence is 15 residues long. The CDR3, as DNA: TGCGCCAGCAGCCCCGGACTAGCGGGGGGAGATACGCAGTATTTT. Its protein is CASSPGLAGGDTQYF.

This clone was picked up one time. The chain joins TRBV7-3 to TRBJ2-5; 8 bases are a match to TRBD2. The end of the DNA aligns better with TRBJ2-7, so the J call may be wrong. Germline values: CDR1 SGHTA, CDR2 FQGTGA. CDR3 length: 16 amino acids. The CDR3 loop reads CASSSTWGAGVHEQYF. The CDR3 nucleotides read TGTGCCAGCAGCTCTACCTGGGGAGCGGGAGTCCACGAGCAGTACTTC.

This chain joins TRBV5-1 and TRBJ2-1; 10 bases agree with TRBD2. The CDR3 extends over 18 amino acids. The V gene end was trimmed by 5 bases and the J gene end by 1 base; junction bases not matched to a gene: 12. CDR1 is SGHRS and CDR2 is YFSETQ in the germline V gene. The CDR3 reads CASSLRELAGGSYNEQFF. In nucleotides, the CDR3 is TGCGCCAGCAGTCTACGGGAGTTAGCGGGAGGTTCCTACAATGAGCAGTTCTTC. The full variable domain, completed using reference TRBV5-1 and TRBJ2-1, is KAGVTQTPRYLIKTRGQQVTLSCSPISGHRSVSWYQQTPGQGLQFLFEYFSETQRNKGNFPGRFSGRQFSNSRSEMNVSTLELGDSALYLCASSLRELAGGSYNEQFFGPGTRLTVL.

V and J are TRBV4-2 and TRBJ2-7, with D maybe TRBD1 (5 bases). Per the germline V gene, CDR1 is LGHNA and CDR2 is YNFKEQ. The length of the CDR3 is 14 residues. V was clipped by 5 bases and J by 2 bases, with 13 bases between them. CDR3 sequence: CASSTLTETYEQYF. DNA for the CDR3: TGTGCCAGCAGCACCTTGACAGAGACCTACGAGCAGTACTTC.

Concerning this clone itself: This specimen includes other DNA sequences encoding the same CDR3. The J gene is TRBJ1-4, the V gene TRBV28; D is possibly TRBD1 (5 bases). The CDR3 covers 14 residues. Trimming took 5 bases from V and 2 from J, leaving 9 bases between them. Looked up from germline, CDR1 is MDHEN and CDR2 is SYDVKM. CDR3 in amino acids: CASSPQATNEKLFF. The CDR3 coding sequence is TGTGCCAGCAGTCCACAGGCCACTAATGAAAAACTGTTTTTT.

The V and J genes are TRBV7-2 and TRBJ1-2; D is undetermined. The V end lost 6 bases, the J end lost 4 bases, and 9 bases lay between the germline ends. CDR1 is SGHTA, CDR2 FQGNSA, per germline. The CDR3 is made up of 12 amino acids. The CDR3 region is CASSGRAYGYTF. CDR3 bases: TGTGCCAGCAGTGGACGTGCCTATGGCTACACCTTC.

The gene calls are TRBV7-9 and TRBJ2-1; 7 nucleotides align to TRBD1. This CDR3 has 19 residues. Trimming cost V 4 bases and J 0 bases; bases outside gene matches: 15. Germline CDR1 reads SEHNR; CDR2 reads FQNEAQ (reference sequence). The CDR3 region is CASSSRPESGQSSYNEQFF. The CDR3, as DNA: TGTGCCAGCAGCTCTCGCCCAGAATCGGGACAGAGCTCCTACAATGAGCAGTTCTTC.

The V and J genes are TRBV28 and TRBJ2-3; the D is unclear. Germline CDR1 MDHEN, CDR2 SYDVKM. Trimming pared 3 bases from V and 3 bases from J, leaving 4 bases between. CDR3 length: 12 amino acids. The CDR3 spells CASSFVTDTQYF. The DNA of the CDR3 is TGTGCCAGCAGTTTTGTTACAGATACGCAGTATTTT. Variable domain in full (rest from reference TRBV28 and TRBJ2-3): DVKVTQSSRYLVKRTGEKVFLECVQDMDHENMFWYRQDPGLGLRLIYFSYDVKMKEKGDIPEGYSVSREKKERFSLILESASTNQTSMYLCASSFVTDTQYFGPGTRLTVL.

In regard to this clone: The sample has other DNA sequences that encode this CDR3 too. The chain links TRBV7-9 to TRBJ2-1, with TRBD2 as a possible D gene (6 bases). V shed 2 bases and J shed 0 bases, with 8 bases lying between them. The CDR3 contains 15 residues. Germline assignment: CDR1 SEHNR and CDR2 FQNEAQ (reference sequence). DNA of the CDR3: TGTGCCAGCAGCTTATCCGGGAGCTCCTACAATGAGCAGTTCTTC. It specifies CASSLSGSSYNEQFF.